One sample yielded the 7 T cell receptor beta chains listed below, sequenced in a study of T and B cells in COVID-19 patients (TCRdb year 2020). Genomic DNA extracted from blood, in amounts of about 240-550 ng, served as the starting material for amplifying TRB repertoires. The sequencer listed for this sample is Illumina MiSeq. Multiplex PCR with BIOMED2 TRB-A/B primer pools was used to amplify the TRB rearrangements. TCRdb reanalyzed the raw reads on its own, using fastp at Q25 for trimming and MiXCR for clone calling, and kept in-frame beta chains. CDR3 protein sequences are deduplicated, and each keeps its most common genes and DNA. The sample table lists several thousand distinct CDR3 sequences, approximately 24% of them with a count of one. The ten largest clones capture more than 3.5% of the sample. The sample was blood. The source is a human donor who had recovered from COVID-19.

By share, this clonotype counts as medium-sized. This chain uses TRBV5-4 with TRBJ2-6; D ambiguous. Trimming removed 0 bases at V and 3 bases at J, with 7 bases between. Per germline, CDR1 SGHNT and CDR2 YYREEE (reference sequence). The CDR3 runs to 15 residues. This CDR3 reads CASSLGGYGANVLTF. The CDR3 nucleotides read TGTGCCAGCAGCTTGGGGGGATATGGGGCCAACGTCCTGACTTTC.

The CDR3 region is CASSSETGLNQPQHF. DNA of the CDR3: TGTGCCAGCAGCTCCGAGACAGGGCTCAATCAGCCCCAGCATTTT. The chain carries TRBV5-5 and TRBJ1-5; 7 bases fit TRBD1. Germline V lookup: CDR1 SGHKS, CDR2 YYEKEE (reference sequence). The CDR3 runs to 15 residues. V lost 3 bases and J lost 3; bases outside the gene matches: 6. Full variable domain (missing parts from reference TRBV5-5 and TRBJ1-5): DAGVTQSPTHLIKTRGQQVTLRCSPISGHKSVSWYQQVLGQGPQFIFQYYEKEERGRGNFPDRFSARQFPNYSSELNVNALLLGDSALYLCASSSETGLNQPQHFGDGTRLSIL.

By sample share, this clonotype is medium-sized (0.01 to 0.1%). The genes are TRBV19 and TRBJ1-1; 7 nucleotides agree with TRBD1. Losses at the gene ends were 6 bases for V and 1 base for J; bases not matched to a gene: 5. The CDR3 runs 14 residues. Germline V gene data show CDR1 as LNHDA and CDR2 as SQIVND (reference sequence). The CDR3 spells CASRPGQWNTEAFF. The CDR3, as DNA: TGTGCCAGTAGGCCGGGACAGTGGAACACTGAAGCTTTCTTT. The complete variable domain, with remaining parts taken from reference TRBV19 and TRBJ1-1, reads DGGITQSPKYLFRKEGQNVTLSCEQNLNHDAMYWYRQDPGQGLRLIYYSQIVNDFQKGDIAEGYSVSREKKESFPLTVTSAQKNPTAFYLCASRPGQWNTEAFFGQGTRLTVV.

This clonotype is medium-sized in the sample. The chain employs TRBV6-4 and TRBJ2-2; 7 positions agree with TRBD1. This CDR3 has 15 amino acids. Germline V gives CDR1 MRHNA, CDR2 SNTAGT. The J segment lost 2 bases and the V segment lost 7 bases, leaving 7 bases of the junction unmatched. The CDR3 DNA sequence: TGTGCCAGCAAGCGAGACAGGGCCAACACCGGGGAGCTGTTTTTT. This codes for CASKRDRANTGELFF.

Relative to its sample, this clonotype is medium-sized. This chain links TRBV6-5 with TRBJ2-7, with D possibly being TRBD1 or TRBD2 (5 bases each). This CDR3 region has 15 residues. V dropped 6 bases and J dropped 0 bases, with 15 bases sitting between them. From germline, CDR1 is MNHEY and CDR2 SVGAGI. The CDR3 bases are TGTGCCAGCAGACTCGGGACCGCTGGCTCCTACGAGCAGTACTTC. It is translated as CASRLGTAGSYEQYF.

This clonotype was found a few times. The chain has TRBV6-5 and TRBJ2-5; 16 nucleotides agree with TRBD2. The CDR3 sequence is 18 residues long. Germline V gene data show CDR1 as MNHEY and CDR2 as SVGAGI. The V and J ends lost 0 bases and 5 bases, in that order; junction bases with no gene match: 6. CDR3 nucleotide sequence: TGTGCCAGCAGTTACTCCCCGGGACTAGCGGGGGGGGGTGAGACCCAGTACTTC. Protein sequence: CASSYSPGLAGGGETQYF.

In this sample, this clonotype is medium-sized. The V and J genes are TRBV6-5 and TRBJ1-5; 9 bases match TRBD1. The germline CDR1 and CDR2 sequences are MNHEY and SVGAGI. The CDR3 has 15 residues. J was trimmed by 6 bases and V by 6 bases; bases with no gene match: 9. CDR3 sequence: CASSYNQDRGQPQHF. Here the CDR3 DNA reads TGTGCCAGCAGCTATAATCAGGACAGGGGTCAGCCCCAGCATTTT.